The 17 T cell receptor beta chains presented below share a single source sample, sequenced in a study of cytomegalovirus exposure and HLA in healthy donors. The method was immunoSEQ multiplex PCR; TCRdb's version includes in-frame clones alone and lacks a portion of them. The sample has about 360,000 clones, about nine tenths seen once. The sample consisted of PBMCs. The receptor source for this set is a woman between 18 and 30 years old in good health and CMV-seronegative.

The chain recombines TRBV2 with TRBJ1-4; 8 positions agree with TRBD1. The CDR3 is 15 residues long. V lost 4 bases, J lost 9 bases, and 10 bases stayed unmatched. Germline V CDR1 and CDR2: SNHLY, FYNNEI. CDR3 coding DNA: TGTGCCAGCAGTGCCCGGACAGGGTCCGGGAAAAAACTGTTTTTT. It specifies CASSARTGSGKKLFF.

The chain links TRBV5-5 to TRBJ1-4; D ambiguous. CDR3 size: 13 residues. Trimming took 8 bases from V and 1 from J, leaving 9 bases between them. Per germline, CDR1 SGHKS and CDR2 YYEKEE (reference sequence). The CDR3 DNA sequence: TGTGCCAGTGCTATTAGAACTAATGAAAAACTGTTTTTT. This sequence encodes CASAIRTNEKLFF.

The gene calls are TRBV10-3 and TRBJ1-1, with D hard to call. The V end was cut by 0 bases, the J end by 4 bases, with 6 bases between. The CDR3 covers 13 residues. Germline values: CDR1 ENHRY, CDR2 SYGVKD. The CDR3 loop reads CAISESRGTEAFF. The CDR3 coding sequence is TGTGCCATCAGTGAGTCTCGGGGCACTGAAGCTTTCTTT.

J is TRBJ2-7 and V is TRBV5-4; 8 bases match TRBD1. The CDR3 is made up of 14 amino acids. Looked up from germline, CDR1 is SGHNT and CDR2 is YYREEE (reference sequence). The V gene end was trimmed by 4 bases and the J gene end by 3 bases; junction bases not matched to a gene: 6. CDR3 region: CASSRSDRVYEQYF. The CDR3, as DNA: TGTGCCAGCAGCCGATCGGACAGGGTCTACGAGCAGTACTTC.

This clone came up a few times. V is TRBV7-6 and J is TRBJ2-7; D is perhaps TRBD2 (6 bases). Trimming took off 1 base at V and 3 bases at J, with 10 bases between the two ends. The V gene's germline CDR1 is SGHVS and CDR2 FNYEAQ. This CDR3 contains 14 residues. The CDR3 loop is CASSLGLGDYEQYF. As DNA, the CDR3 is TGTGCCAGCAGCTTAGGACTAGGGGACTACGAGCAGTACTTC.

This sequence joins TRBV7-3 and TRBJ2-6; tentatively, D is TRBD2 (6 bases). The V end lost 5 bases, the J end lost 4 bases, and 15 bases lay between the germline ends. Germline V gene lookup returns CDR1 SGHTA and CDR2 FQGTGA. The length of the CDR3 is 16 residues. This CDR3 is CASSAISGLGANVLTF. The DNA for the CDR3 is TGTGCCAGCAGCGCGATCTCGGGACTCGGGGCCAACGTCCTGACTTTC.

CDR3 residues: CASSYLDQPQHF. As DNA, the CDR3 is TGTGCCAGCAGTTACCTAGATCAGCCCCAGCATTTT. This chain links TRBV6-6 with TRBJ1-5; D unresolved. V was pared by 2 bases and J by 5 bases, with 4 bases between. CDR1 and CDR2 (germline): MNHNY, SVGAGI (reference sequence). CDR3 length: 12 amino acids.

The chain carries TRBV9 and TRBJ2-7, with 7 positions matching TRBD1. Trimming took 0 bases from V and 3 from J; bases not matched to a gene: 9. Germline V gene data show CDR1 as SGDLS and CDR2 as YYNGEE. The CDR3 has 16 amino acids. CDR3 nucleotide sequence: TGTGCCAGCAGCGTAGCTTCCACAGGGGCTTACTACGAGCAGTACTTC. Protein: CASSVASTGAYYEQYF.

The CDR3 is CAWSMRGLSSGNTIYF. The CDR3 DNA reads TGTGCCTGGAGTATGAGGGGACTCAGCTCTGGAAACACCATATATTTT. This chain joins TRBV30 and TRBJ1-3; D is perhaps TRBD1 (5 bases). The V end lost 2 bases, the J end lost 0 bases, and 14 bases lay between the germline ends. This CDR3 has 16 amino acids. Germline V gene sequence: CDR1 GTSNPN, CDR2 SVGIG (reference sequence).

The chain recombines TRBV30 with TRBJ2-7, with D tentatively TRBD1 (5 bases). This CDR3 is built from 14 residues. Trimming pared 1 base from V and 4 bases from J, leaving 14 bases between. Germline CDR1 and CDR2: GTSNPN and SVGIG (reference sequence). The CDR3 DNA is TGTGCCTGGAGTGGCGACAGTATCCAATACGAGCAGTACTTC. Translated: CAWSGDSIQYEQYF.

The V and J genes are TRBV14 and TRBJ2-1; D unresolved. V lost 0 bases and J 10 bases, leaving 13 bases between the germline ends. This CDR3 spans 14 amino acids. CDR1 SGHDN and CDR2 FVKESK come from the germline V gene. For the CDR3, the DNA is TGTGCCAGCAGCCAAGATCGTAGCAGCCCGGAGCAGTTCTTC. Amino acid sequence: CASSQDRSSPEQFF. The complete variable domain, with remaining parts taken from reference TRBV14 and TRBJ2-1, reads EAGVTQFPSHSVIEKGQTVTLRCDPISGHDNLYWYRRVMGKEIKFLLHFVKESKQDESGMPNNRFLAERTGGTYSTLKVQPAELEDSGVYFCASSQDRSSPEQFFGPGTRLTVL.

This CDR3 reads CASSLSTGGRIGEQYF. The DNA of the CDR3 is TGTGCCAGCAGCTTGTCTACAGGCGGCCGGATTGGCGAGCAGTACTTC. The gene calls are TRBV11-2 and TRBJ2-7, with a tentative D call TRBD1 (5 bases). The CDR3 has 16 residues. Germline CDR1 is SGHAT and CDR2 is FQNNGV. Trimming cost V 3 bases and J 6 bases, with 21 bases left between them.

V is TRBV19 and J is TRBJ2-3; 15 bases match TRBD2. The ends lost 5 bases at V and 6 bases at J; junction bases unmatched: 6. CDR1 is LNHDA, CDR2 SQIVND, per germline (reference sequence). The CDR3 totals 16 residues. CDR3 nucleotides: TGTGCCAGTAGTCCCCCGGGACTAGCGGGGGGTGATACGCAGTATTTT. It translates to CASSPPGLAGGDTQYF.

CDR3 residues: CASSQVLSGGASYEQYF. The CDR3 nucleotides are TGTGCCAGCAGCCAAGTGCTTAGCGGGGGTGCCTCCTACGAGCAGTACTTC. The J gene is TRBJ2-7, the V gene TRBV4-2, with 9 nucleotides matching TRBD2. V dropped 1 base and J dropped 0; count of bases not matched to a gene: 7. Germline V lookup: CDR1 LGHNA, CDR2 YNFKEQ. CDR3 length equals 17 residues.

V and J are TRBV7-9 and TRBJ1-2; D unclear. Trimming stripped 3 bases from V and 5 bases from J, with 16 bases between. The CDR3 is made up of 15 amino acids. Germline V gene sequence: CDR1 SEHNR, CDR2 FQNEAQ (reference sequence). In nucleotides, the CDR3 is TGTGCCAGCAGCTTTGTCGAGAGCCCCAAATATGGCTACACCTTC. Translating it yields CASSFVESPKYGYTF. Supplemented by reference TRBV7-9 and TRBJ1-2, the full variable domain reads DTGVSQNPRHKITKRGQNVTFRCDPISEHNRLYWYRQTLGQGPEFLTYFQNEAQLEKSRLLSDRFSAERPKGSFSTLEIQRTEQGDSAMYLCASSFVESPKYGYTFGSGTRLTVV.

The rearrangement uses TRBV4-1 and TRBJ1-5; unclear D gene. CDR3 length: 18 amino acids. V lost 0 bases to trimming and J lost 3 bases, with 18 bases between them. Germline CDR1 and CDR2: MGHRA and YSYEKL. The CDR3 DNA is TGCGCCAGCAGCCAAGATGAATGGACTCCGGACCCCAATCAGCCCCAGCATTTT. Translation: CASSQDEWTPDPNQPQHF.

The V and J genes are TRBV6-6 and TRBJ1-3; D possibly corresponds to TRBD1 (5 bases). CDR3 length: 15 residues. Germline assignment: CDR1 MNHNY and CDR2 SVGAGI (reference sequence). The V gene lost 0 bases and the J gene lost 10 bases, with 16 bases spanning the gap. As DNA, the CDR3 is TGTGCCAGCAGTTACTCTAAGGGGAGGGATTTAACCATATATTTT. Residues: CASSYSKGRDLTIYF.